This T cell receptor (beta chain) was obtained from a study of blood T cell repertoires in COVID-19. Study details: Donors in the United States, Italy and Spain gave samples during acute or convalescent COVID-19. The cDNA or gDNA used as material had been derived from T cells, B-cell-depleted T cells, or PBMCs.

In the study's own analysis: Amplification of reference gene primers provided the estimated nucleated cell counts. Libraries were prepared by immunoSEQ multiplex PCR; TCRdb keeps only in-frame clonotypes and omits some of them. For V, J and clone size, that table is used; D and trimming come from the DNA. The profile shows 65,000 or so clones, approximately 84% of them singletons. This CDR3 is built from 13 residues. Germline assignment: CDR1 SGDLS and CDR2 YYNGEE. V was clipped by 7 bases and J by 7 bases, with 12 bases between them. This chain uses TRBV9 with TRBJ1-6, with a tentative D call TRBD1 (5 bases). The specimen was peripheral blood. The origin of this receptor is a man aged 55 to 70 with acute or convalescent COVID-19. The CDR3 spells CASSGELNSPLHF. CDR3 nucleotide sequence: TGTGCCAGCTCGGGGGAGTTAAATTCACCCCTCCACTTT.